The TCR beta chain described here comes from a study of pediatric ulcerative colitis. Points on this clone: As yet, its antigen is unknown.

During colonoscopy, one to two rectal pinch biopsies were collected. Controls: normal colonoscopy findings, no IBD within the following year. Broader study findings: A couple of rectal clonotypes were found only in ulcerative colitis patients, all of them.

CDR1 is GTSNPN, CDR2 SVGIG, per germline (reference sequence). The length of the CDR3 is 19 residues. V was pared by 3 bases and J by 3 bases, with 16 bases of the junction left unmatched. Clones were read by immunoSEQ multiplex PCR, and TCRdb kept only the in-frame ones, dropping some. Among 10,000 to 12,000 clones, 80% to 90% were seen once, and the ten largest hold about 3.7%. Input material: gut tissue. The chain combines TRBV30 with TRBJ1-3; 11 nucleotides align to TRBD1. The sequence was obtained from a girl aged 5 to 17 who was a control in a study of pediatric ulcerative colitis. The CDR3 coding sequence is TGTGCCTGGAGATCCTACGGTGGGACAGGGGGAACGGTTGGAAACACCATATATTTT. Translating gives CAWRSYGGTGGTVGNTIYF.